This is a list of T cell receptor beta chains from one sample in a study of CD8+CD57+ T cells in acquired aplastic anemia. Each CDR3 protein gets one entry after TCRdb re-called the reads with MiXCR. The sample consists of about 160,000 distinct CDR3 sequences, approximately 40% of them appearing once. Sample: sorted CD4+, CD8+, or CD8+CD57+ T cells (not recorded which) from PBMCs. These receptors originate from a human donor in good health. Each CDR3 is given with its conserved first and last residue. The D gene is left open where the match is weak. Clone size is stated in some rows and not others, as once, few, many or a class when expanded.

DNA: TGTGCCAGCAGTTACTCGGGGACGGCCGCGATTCCTTTACAAGAGACCCAGTACTTC; CDR3: CASSYSGTAAIPLQETQYF; D: .; size: .; J: TRBJ2-5; V: TRBV6-2/TRBV6-3
DNA: TGTGCCAGCAGCCAAGGAATAGGAGCCGTTAACACTGAAGCTTTCTTT; CDR3: CASSQGIGAVNTEAFF; D: .; size: many; J: TRBJ1-1; V: TRBV4-2
DNA: TGTGCCAGCAGCTTTTCAACAGGCTTTGGGGAGCAGTACTTC; CDR3: CASSFSTGFGEQYF; D: .; size: .; J: TRBJ2-7; V: TRBV5-4
DNA: TGCGCCAGCCTGAGAGGGACAGGGATGCACGCAGATACGCAGTATTTT; CDR3: CASLRGTGMHADTQYF; D: TRBD1; size: many; J: TRBJ2-3; V: TRBV5-1
DNA: TGTGCCAGCTCACCGGGCAGGCAGACCACTGAAGCTTTCTTT; CDR3: CASSPGRQTTEAFF; D: .; size: once; J: TRBJ1-1; V: TRBV2
DNA: TGTGCCAGCAGCGTCTCCGACGGCAATGAAAAACTGTTTTTT; CDR3: CASSVSDGNEKLFF; D: .; size: .; J: TRBJ1-4; V: TRBV9
DNA: TGCAGTGCTAGGGGTAACTCCTACAATGAGCAGTTCTTC; CDR3: CSARGNSYNEQFF; D: .; size: .; J: TRBJ2-1; V: TRBV20-1
DNA: TGCAGTGCTAGCTATCAGGGGCTAGAGACCCAGTACTTC; CDR3: CSASYQGLETQYF; D: .; size: many; J: TRBJ2-5; V: TRBV20-1
DNA: TGCAGCGACGCCGGGCCGGGACGGACTGAAGCTTTCTTT; CDR3: CSDAGPGRTEAFF; D: .; size: .; J: TRBJ1-1; V: TRBV29-1
DNA: TGTGCCAGCAGCTTAGGAGTCTTCACAGATACGCAGTATTTT; CDR3: CASSLGVFTDTQYF; D: .; size: .; J: TRBJ2-3; V: TRBV10-1
DNA: TGTGCCAGCAGTGAGGGACTAGCGGACATCTACGAGCAGTACTTC; CDR3: CASSEGLADIYEQYF; D: TRBD2; size: .; J: TRBJ2-7; V: TRBV2
DNA: TGTGCCAGCCCCCCTGGGAGGGGGCGCGACACTGAAGCTTTCTTT; CDR3: CASPPGRGRDTEAFF; D: TRBD1; size: .; J: TRBJ1-1; V: TRBV2
DNA: TGTGCCAGCAGTGAGGCAAGCGCGGCCTTAAATGAGCAGTTCTTC; CDR3: CASSEASAALNEQFF; D: .; size: .; J: TRBJ2-1; V: TRBV2
DNA: TGTGCCACCAGTGCCGGACAGGGTAATGGCTACACCTTC; CDR3: CATSAGQGNGYTF; D: TRBD1; size: .; J: TRBJ1-2; V: TRBV24-1
DNA: TGTGCCAGCAGCCCGTACAGGAATGAAAAACTGTTTTTT; CDR3: CASSPYRNEKLFF; D: .; size: many; J: TRBJ1-4; V: TRBV7-6
DNA: TGTGCCAGCAGGGGCAGGGTGGCTTACGAGCAGTACTTC; CDR3: CASRGRVAYEQYF; D: .; size: many; J: TRBJ2-7; V: TRBV6-1
DNA: TGTGCCAGCAGTTTACATGGTGGCAGGGGGCTTGACGAGCAGTACTTC; CDR3: CASSLHGGRGLDEQYF; D: TRBD1; size: .; J: TRBJ2-7; V: TRBV25-1
DNA: TGTGCCACCAGCAGCGCCACTAGCGGGACGGGGGAGACCCAGTACTTC; CDR3: CATSSATSGTGETQYF; D: TRBD2; size: few; J: TRBJ2-5; V: TRBV15
DNA: TGTGCCAGCAGCTTAGGGGACAGGGGCAGCAATCAGCCCCAGCATTTT; CDR3: CASSLGDRGSNQPQHF; D: TRBD1; size: many; J: TRBJ1-5; V: TRBV7-9
DNA: TGTGCCAGTAGTCAGGGGGCCTACTACGAGCAGTACTTC; CDR3: CASSQGAYYEQYF; D: TRBD1; size: .; J: TRBJ2-7; V: TRBV19
DNA: TGTGCCAGCAGCCCCGGGGGCCGCTGGCCCCTCCACTTT; CDR3: CASSPGGRWPLHF; D: .; size: .; J: TRBJ1-6; V: TRBV7-9
DNA: TGTGCCAGCAGTTACGGCGCCAGCTTCATCTATGGCTACACCTTC; CDR3: CASSYGASFIYGYTF; D: .; size: .; J: TRBJ1-2; V: TRBV6-2/TRBV6-3
DNA: TGTGCCACCAGTGATTTGCGCTCCCGCCCAGGGGGGGAGACCCAGTACTTC; CDR3: CATSDLRSRPGGETQYF; D: .; size: once; J: TRBJ2-5; V: TRBV24-1
DNA: TGCAGTGCTAGTGAGGGGGGGACCCAGTACTTC; CDR3: CSASEGGTQYF; D: .; size: .; J: TRBJ2-5; V: TRBV20-1
DNA: TGTGCCAGTAGTATAGGGACAGCTAATCAGCCCCAGCATTTT; CDR3: CASSIGTANQPQHF; D: .; size: .; J: TRBJ1-5; V: TRBV19
DNA: TGTGCCAGCAGTGGGCCTAGCGGGGGGGTCGATTCGGCAGATACGCAGTATTTT; CDR3: CASSGPSGGVDSADTQYF; D: TRBD2; size: many; J: TRBJ2-3; V: TRBV11-2
DNA: TGTGCCACCGCGGCAGCGGGAGATCCCCGGGAGCTGTTTTTT; CDR3: CATAAAGDPRELFF; D: TRBD2; size: .; J: TRBJ2-2; V: TRBV24-1
DNA: TGCGCCAGCAGCAAAGACACACTCGTAGCGGGGGGCGTGGAGACCCAGTACTTC; CDR3: CASSKDTLVAGGVETQYF; D: TRBD2; size: many; J: TRBJ2-5; V: TRBV4-3
DNA: TGTGCCAGCAGCTTGGGGGGGGGACCAAGCTCCGGGGAGCTGTTTTTT; CDR3: CASSLGGGPSSGELFF; D: TRBD2; size: few; J: TRBJ2-2; V: TRBV7-2
DNA: TGTGCCAGCAGCGTAGGTACCGGGGAGCTGTTTTTT; CDR3: CASSVGTGELFF; D: .; size: many; J: TRBJ2-2; V: TRBV9
DNA: TGCGCCAGCAGCTTTGGTGACAGGGGGCCGGAGACCCAGTACTTC; CDR3: CASSFGDRGPETQYF; D: TRBD1; size: many; J: TRBJ2-5; V: TRBV5-1
DNA: TGTGCCAGCAGTTTGGTCACAGGGGTTAGGCAGCCCCAGCATTTT; CDR3: CASSLVTGVRQPQHF; D: TRBD1; size: few; J: TRBJ1-5; V: TRBV28
DNA: TGTGCCATCAAAAACAGTGTAGTGGCGGCCGGGGAGCTGTTTTTT; CDR3: CAIKNSVVAAGELFF; D: .; size: many; J: TRBJ2-2; V: TRBV10-3
DNA: TGCGCCAGCAGTGAGCAGGGGGCTCGCGAGACCCAGTACTTC; CDR3: CASSEQGARETQYF; D: TRBD1; size: many; J: TRBJ2-5; V: TRBV10-2
DNA: TGTGCCATCAGTGAGGGGGGGATCACTGAAGCTTTCTTT; CDR3: CAISEGGITEAFF; D: .; size: .; J: TRBJ1-1; V: TRBV10-3
DNA: TGTGCCAGCAGCGTTGGGGGGCAGGGGGCGGTCTTGTACTTC; CDR3: CASSVGGQGAVLYF; D: TRBD1; size: .; J: TRBJ2-7; V: TRBV9
DNA: TGTGCCATCAGTGACGGGACAGGGGGCAACTCACCCCTCCACTTT; CDR3: CAISDGTGGNSPLHF; D: TRBD1; size: .; J: TRBJ1-6; V: TRBV10-3
DNA: TGTGCCACCAGGCAGGGCTACGAGCAGTACTTC; CDR3: CATRQGYEQYF; D: .; size: .; J: TRBJ2-7; V: TRBV10-3
DNA: TGCAGTGCTAGTCCGGGAACGGAGACCCAGTACTTC; CDR3: CSASPGTETQYF; D: .; size: .; J: TRBJ2-5; V: TRBV20-1
DNA: TGTGCCAGCAGCACCCTATCGCTAGGAGAAGCTTTCTTT; CDR3: CASSTLSLGEAFF; D: .; size: .; J: TRBJ1-1; V: TRBV7-8
DNA: TGTGCCAGCAGCTTATGGCGGACCTACGAGCAGTACTTC; CDR3: CASSLWRTYEQYF; D: .; size: .; J: TRBJ2-7; V: TRBV11-2
DNA: TGTGCCACCAGCAGAGATATCGGGTGGGATGACAATCAGCCCCAGCATTTT; CDR3: CATSRDIGWDDNQPQHF; D: .; size: .; J: TRBJ1-5; V: TRBV15
DNA: TGTGCCAGTACCGAGGGCCCTTTGGATGGCTACACCTTC; CDR3: CASTEGPLDGYTF; D: .; size: .; J: TRBJ1-2; V: TRBV19
DNA: TGCAGTGCCGAAAAGGGAGACATTCAGTACTTC; CDR3: CSAEKGDIQYF; D: .; size: many; J: TRBJ2-4; V: TRBV20-1
DNA: TGCGCCAGCAGCGTAGGTGATGGGAATTCACCCCTCCACTTT; CDR3: CASSVGDGNSPLHF; D: .; size: many; J: TRBJ1-6; V: TRBV4-1